Listed below are T cell receptor beta chains from one sample, sequenced in a study of CD8 T cells in ankylosing spondylitis. Using its own MiXCR run on the 5' RACE reads, TCRdb lists one record per CDR3 protein. Counted here are around 99,000 distinct CDR3 sequences, around 10% occurring once; the ten biggest clones make up under 6%. The sequencing sample was made of blood, either unsorted or a sorted T cell fraction (not recorded which). All receptors come from a male donor with ankylosing spondylitis or in good health (not recorded which). Each CDR3 is given with its conserved first and last residue. The order of the fields is D gene, J gene, V gene, CDR3 protein. The D gene is left open where the match is weak.

-,TRBJ2-1,TRBV14,CASSQGTYNEQFF
-,TRBJ1-4,TRBV9,CASSPRRTATNEKLFF
TRBD1,TRBJ2-1,TRBV6-5,CASSYKGTGLSYNEQFF
-,TRBJ2-1,TRBV5-1,CASSLAGGRYNEQFF
-,TRBJ2-5,TRBV5-5,CASRPAGLQETQYF
-,TRBJ1-4,TRBV28,CASAAAGDGEKLFF
TRBD2,TRBJ2-1,TRBV25-1,CASSLAGSSYNEQFF
-,TRBJ2-1,TRBV7-4,CASSDSSGGEQFF
-,TRBJ2-1,TRBV29-1,CSVDKGSYNEQFF
-,TRBJ2-1,TRBV7-6,CASSSGPDWHNEQFF
TRBD2,TRBJ2-2,TRBV24-1,CATSAGLAAYSLNTGELFF
-,TRBJ1-1,TRBV21-1,CASSKDRSTEAFF
TRBD1,TRBJ1-5,TRBV6-2/TRBV6-3,CASRPGQGGNQPQHF
-,TRBJ2-5,TRBV7-6,CASSSSLAQETQYF
TRBD2,TRBJ2-2,TRBV12-3/TRBV12-4,CASSQGLAPLFF
-,TRBJ1-1,TRBV5-4,CASSLDRVWGPEAFF
TRBD1,TRBJ2-3,TRBV20-1,CSARDRAEDTQYF
TRBD2,TRBJ2-5,TRBV3-1,CASSLRASGGRAETQYF
TRBD1,TRBJ2-7,TRBV9,CASSRKDRAWEQYF
-,TRBJ1-1,TRBV20-1,CSSSGRMNTEAFF
TRBD1,TRBJ2-5,TRBV20-1,CSARLQGAGETQYF
-,TRBJ2-7,TRBV3-1,CASSQGFSYEQYF
-,TRBJ2-1,TRBV7-3,CASSLKAGAINEQFF
TRBD2,TRBJ2-5,TRBV20-1,CSASQPRGGEETQYF
-,TRBJ1-6,TRBV27,CASKPGTPYNSPLHF
TRBD1,TRBJ2-3,TRBV12-3/TRBV12-4,CASSLQTGVTQYF
-,TRBJ2-3,TRBV20-1,CSAKDPKLDSSTDTQYF
-,TRBJ1-1,TRBV7-6,CASSFAEDATEAFF
-,TRBJ2-7,TRBV20-1,CSATRGGSLYEQYF
-,TRBJ1-2,TRBV5-5,CASSLEYGYTF
-,TRBJ1-5,TRBV20-1,CSAIQSNQPQHF
-,TRBJ2-3,TRBV12-3/TRBV12-4,CASSLVPSLSDTQYF
TRBD2,TRBJ2-2,TRBV29-1,CSVYSGGLGELFF
-,TRBJ2-1,TRBV28,CASKLERGDTEKLSSYNEQFF
-,TRBJ2-3,TRBV7-6,CASSYYADTQYF
-,TRBJ2-1,TRBV5-6,CASSSRLLYNEQFF
-,TRBJ2-6,TRBV7-8,CASSLVPGSGANVLTF
-,TRBJ2-5,TRBV15,CATSRDLAGGETQYF
TRBD1,TRBJ1-2,TRBV28,CASSLTGDNYGYTF
-,TRBJ2-3,TRBV7-3,CASSLVGGPDTQYF
-,TRBJ1-4,TRBV4-2,CASSQEGAKNEKLFF
TRBD1,TRBJ1-5,TRBV29-1,CSVEWDRDQPQHF
-,TRBJ2-3,TRBV12-3/TRBV12-4,CASSLVDTQYF
-,TRBJ2-2,TRBV3-1,CASSQRTANTGELFF
TRBD1,TRBJ1-5,TRBV20-1,CSASAGTGRSQPQHF
-,TRBJ1-2,TRBV29-1,CSAVDGGYTF
TRBD1,TRBJ2-3,TRBV27,CASSFSGTGNQDTQYF
-,TRBJ2-3,TRBV12-3/TRBV12-4,CASKEASGDADTQYF
-,TRBJ1-6,TRBV28,CASSLPDSLNSPLHF
TRBD1,TRBJ2-1,TRBV2,CASRLDRATGNEQFF
TRBD2,TRBJ2-1,TRBV5-6,CASSLLGLAAYNEQFF
TRBD1,TRBJ1-1,TRBV11-2,CASSLGRGTGTEAFF
-,TRBJ2-5,TRBV7-2,CASSFRGQETQYF
-,TRBJ2-5,TRBV12-2,CASRPRLAGNDNQETQYF
TRBD2,TRBJ2-5,TRBV7-2,CASTSLAGKETQYF
-,TRBJ1-6,TRBV3-1,CASSQRQDNSPLHF
TRBD1,TRBJ1-6,TRBV3-1,CASSHPTGRNSPLHF
-,TRBJ2-5,TRBV2,CASSPTTRAQETQYF
TRBD2,TRBJ2-5,TRBV27,CASRIVHSGGAMETQYF
TRBD1,TRBJ2-5,TRBV6-2/TRBV6-3,CASSMDRGLGETQYF